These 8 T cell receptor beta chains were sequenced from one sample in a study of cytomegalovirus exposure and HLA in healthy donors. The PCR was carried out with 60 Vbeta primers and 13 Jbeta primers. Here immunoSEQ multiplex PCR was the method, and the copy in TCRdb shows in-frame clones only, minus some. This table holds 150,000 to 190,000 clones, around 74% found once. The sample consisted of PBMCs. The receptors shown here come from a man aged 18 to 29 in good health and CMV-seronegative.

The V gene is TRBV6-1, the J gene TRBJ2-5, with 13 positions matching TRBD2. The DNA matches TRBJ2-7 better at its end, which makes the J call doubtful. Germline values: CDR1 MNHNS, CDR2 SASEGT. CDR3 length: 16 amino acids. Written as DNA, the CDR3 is TGTGCCAGCAGTGAAGCGGGACTAGCGGGATCCTACGAGCAGTACTTC. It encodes CASSEAGLAGSYEQYF.

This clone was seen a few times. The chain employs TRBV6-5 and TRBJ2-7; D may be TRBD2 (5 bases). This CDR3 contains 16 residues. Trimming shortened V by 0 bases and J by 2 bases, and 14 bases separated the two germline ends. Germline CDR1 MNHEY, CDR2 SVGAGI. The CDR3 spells CASSYSGQDSPYEQYF. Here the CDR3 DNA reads TGTGCCAGCAGTTACTCGGGCCAGGACTCCCCCTACGAGCAGTACTTC.

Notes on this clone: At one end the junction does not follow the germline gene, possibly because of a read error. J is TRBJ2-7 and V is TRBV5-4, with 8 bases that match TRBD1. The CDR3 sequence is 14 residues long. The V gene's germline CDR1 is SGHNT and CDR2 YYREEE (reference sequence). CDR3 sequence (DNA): TGTGCCAGCAGCTTCTCAGGGGGCGCGGGGACTTTCAGCTTC. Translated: CASSFSGGAGTFSF.

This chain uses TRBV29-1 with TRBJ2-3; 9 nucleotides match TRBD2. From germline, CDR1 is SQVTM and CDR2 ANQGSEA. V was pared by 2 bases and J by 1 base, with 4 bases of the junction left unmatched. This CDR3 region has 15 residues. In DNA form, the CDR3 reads TGCAGCGTTGAACGAAGCGGGGGGCGCACAGATACGCAGTATTTT. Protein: CSVERSGGRTDTQYF.

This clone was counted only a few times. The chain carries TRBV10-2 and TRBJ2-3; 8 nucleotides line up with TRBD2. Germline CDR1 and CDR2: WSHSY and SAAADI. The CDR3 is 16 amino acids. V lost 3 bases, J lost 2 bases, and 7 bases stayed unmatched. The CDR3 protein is CASSDGREGPTDTQYF. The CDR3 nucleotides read TGCGCCAGCAGTGACGGCCGGGAGGGCCCCACAGATACGCAGTATTTT.

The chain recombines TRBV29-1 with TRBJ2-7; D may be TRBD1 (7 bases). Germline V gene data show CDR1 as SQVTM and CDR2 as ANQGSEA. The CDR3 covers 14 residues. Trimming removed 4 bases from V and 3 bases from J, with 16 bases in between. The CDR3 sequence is CSVVGTRGVYEQYF. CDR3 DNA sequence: TGCAGCGTTGTAGGGACCAGGGGGGTCTACGAGCAGTACTTC.

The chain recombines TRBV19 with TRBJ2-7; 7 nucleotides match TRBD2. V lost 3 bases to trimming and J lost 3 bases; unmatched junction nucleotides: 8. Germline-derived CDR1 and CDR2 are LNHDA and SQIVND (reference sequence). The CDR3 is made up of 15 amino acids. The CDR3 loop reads CASSMGTGGSYEQYF. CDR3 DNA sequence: TGTGCCAGTAGTATGGGCACCGGGGGGAGCTACGAGCAGTACTTC.

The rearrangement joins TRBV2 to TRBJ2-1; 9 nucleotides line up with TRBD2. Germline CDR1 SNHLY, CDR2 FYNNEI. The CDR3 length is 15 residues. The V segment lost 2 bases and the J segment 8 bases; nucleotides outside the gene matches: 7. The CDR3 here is CASSENSGSVYEQFF. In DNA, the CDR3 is TGTGCCAGCAGTGAAAATAGCGGGAGTGTTTATGAGCAGTTCTTC.